The T cell receptor (beta chain) described here comes from a study of Graves' ophthalmopathy and Graves' hyperthyroidism. Study background: Before any treatment was given, at initial diagnosis, peripheral blood was collected.

This clonotype occurred once. Its antigen remains unidentified. RNA transcripts provided the template for amplifying TCR beta CDR3 regions. Second-round multiplex PCR followed a first-round RT-PCR using HTBI primers. From the multiplex PCR reads, TCRdb called clonotypes with MiXCR, one entry per CDR3 protein. The sample gives about 640,000 distinct CDR3 sequences, more than 40% of which show up once; roughly 3% is in the top ten. PBMCs were isolated from a 10 ml sample of fresh peripheral blood. The germline V gene has CDR1 LGHNT and CDR2 FRNRAP. V lost 8 bases and J lost 2, with 9 bases in between. The CDR3 length is 13 residues. Study-wide results and caveats: Ophthalmopathy progression was predicted with 70.59% sensitivity and roughly 74% specificity. Discriminating ophthalmopathy from stable hyperthyroidism, a 13-signature model attained a sensitivity of 85% to 90% and a specificity of approximately 77%.

Sequencing used peripheral blood. The J gene is TRBJ2-2, the V gene TRBV12-5; no reliable D call. The TCR comes from an adult man with Graves' ophthalmopathy. The CDR3 loop is CASIPSNTGELFF. Written as DNA, the CDR3 is TGTGCTAGTATCCCCAGTAACACCGGGGAGCTGTTTTTT. Using reference TRBV12-5 and TRBJ2-2 for the parts outside the CDR3, the full variable domain is DARVTQTPRHKVTEMGQEVTMRCQPILGHNTVFWYRQTMMQGLELLAYFRNRAPLDDSGMPKDRFSAEMPDATLATLKIQPSEPRDSAVYFCASIPSNTGELFFGEGSRLTVL.